This T cell receptor beta chain originates from a study of shared clonotypes between healthy human individuals. About the research overall: Donors consisted of two women and three men between 18 and 49. Study-level findings and limits: Clonotypes shared by all four sorted-subset donors had higher generation probabilities than non-shared clonotypes. The sole specimen, blood, was sampled, and tissue repertoires likely differ.

Data came from immunoSEQ multiplex PCR; TCRdb stores just in-frame clones and leaves some out. The sample gives about 380,000 clones, around 96% of which show up once; about 0.34% is in the top ten. About this clone: Its antigen is not identified.

CDR1 and CDR2 (germline): SGDLS, YYNGEE. CDR3 length equals 17 residues. V lost 4 bases and J lost 7, with 27 bases in between. The chain carries TRBV9 and TRBJ2-7; D might be TRBD1 or TRBD2, each matching 5 bases. The TCR originated in a man aged 25 to 45 in good health. Input material: memory CD8+ T cells sorted from blood. This sample's subset: CD45RO+ cells pooled with CCR7-negative TemRA cells. CDR3 DNA sequence: TGTGCCAGCAGCTATTCGGGTTGGGGACCCTCGAGTGGGGAGCAGTACTTC. Amino acids: CASSYSGWGPSSGEQYF.